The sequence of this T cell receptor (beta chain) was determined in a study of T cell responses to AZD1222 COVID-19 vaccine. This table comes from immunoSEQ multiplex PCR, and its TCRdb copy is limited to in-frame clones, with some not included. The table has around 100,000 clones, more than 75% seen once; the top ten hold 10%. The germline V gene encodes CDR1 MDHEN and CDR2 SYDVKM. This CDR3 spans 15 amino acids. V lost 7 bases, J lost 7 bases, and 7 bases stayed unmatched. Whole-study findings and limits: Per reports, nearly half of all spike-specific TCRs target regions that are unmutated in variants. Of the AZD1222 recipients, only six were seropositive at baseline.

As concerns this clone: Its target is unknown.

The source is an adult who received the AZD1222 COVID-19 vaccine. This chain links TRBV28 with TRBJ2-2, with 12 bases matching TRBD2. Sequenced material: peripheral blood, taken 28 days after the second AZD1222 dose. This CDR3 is CASIELAGGSGELFF. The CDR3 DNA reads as TGTGCCAGCATAGAACTAGCGGGAGGAAGCGGGGAGCTGTTTTTT.